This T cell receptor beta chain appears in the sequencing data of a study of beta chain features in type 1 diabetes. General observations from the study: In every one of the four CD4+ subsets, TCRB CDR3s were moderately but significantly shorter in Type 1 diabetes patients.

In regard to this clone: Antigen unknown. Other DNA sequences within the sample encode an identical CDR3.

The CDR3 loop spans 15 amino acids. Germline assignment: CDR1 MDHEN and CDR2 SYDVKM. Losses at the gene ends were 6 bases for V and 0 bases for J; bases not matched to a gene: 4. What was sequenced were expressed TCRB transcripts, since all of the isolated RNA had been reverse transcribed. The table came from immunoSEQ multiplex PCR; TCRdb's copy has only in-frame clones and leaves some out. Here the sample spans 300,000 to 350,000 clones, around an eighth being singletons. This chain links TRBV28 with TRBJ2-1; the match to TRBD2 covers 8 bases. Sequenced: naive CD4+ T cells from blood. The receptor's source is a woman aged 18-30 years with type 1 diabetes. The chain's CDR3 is CASSRGGSSYNEQFF. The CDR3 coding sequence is TGTGCCAGCAGCCGCGGGGGGAGCTCCTACAATGAGCAGTTCTTC.